This TCR beta chain was profiled in a study of beta chain features in type 1 diabetes. V dropped 4 bases and J dropped 0 bases, with 9 bases sitting between them. Germline V gene sequence: CDR1 MNHEY, CDR2 SVGAGI. This CDR3 spans 15 amino acids. Study-level findings and limits: PCR may have favored shorter templates equally in patients and controls. Type 1 diabetes patients showed a moderate but significant shortening of TCRB CDR3s in all four CD4+ subsets. Highly expressing activated T cells could be over-counted with a cDNA template.

On this clone itself: As yet, its antigen is unknown.

Sequencing targeted expressed TCRB transcripts, as all isolated RNA had been reverse transcribed. Assay: immunoSEQ multiplex PCR; the TCRdb copy retains only in-frame clones and omits some. The sample yields 300,000 to 350,000 clones, around 9.3% seen once. Sorting that relied on CD45RO/CCR7/CD25/CD127/CD95/CD27 yielded CD4+ naive, central memory, regulatory and stem cell-like memory cells. The sequenced material came from central memory CD4+ T cells from blood. This TCR came from a man aged 25-45 years with type 1 diabetes. The chain couples TRBV6-5 to TRBJ1-4; possibly TRBD1 for D (5 bases). CDR3 bases: TGTGCCAGCAGTTCAGGGCTTACAACTAATGAAAAACTGTTTTTT. Its protein is CASSSGLTTNEKLFF.